Each of the 17 T cell receptor beta chains below was sequenced from the same sample in a study of shared clonotypes between healthy human individuals (dated by TCRdb to 2020 to 2021). Library preparation was by the immunoSEQ multiplex PCR assay. TCRdb took this table from immuneACCESS and kept in-frame rearrangements with V and J called. Such tables lack part of the clones; where checked against another copy, unresolved V genes explain under half of the gap, and the rest is unexplained. The sample data list about 2.4 million clones, and 93% of these were observed just once. The top ten constitute approximately 0.37% of the sample. Sequenced material: naive CD4+ T cells from PBMCs. The cell subset or site label of this sample denotes: CD45RA+ positively selected. The receptors were sampled from a man between 18 and 35 years old in good health. Some clones in this sample may be carry-over from other donors' samples.

The rearrangement uses TRBV5-1 and TRBJ2-3; 8 nucleotides line up with TRBD2. V lost 0 bases and J lost 2; bases outside the gene matches: 5. The CDR3 consists of 16 residues. Germline CDR1 and CDR2: SGHRS and YFSETQ. DNA of the CDR3: TGCGCCAGCAGCTTGGTACGGGAGGGCTTCACAGATACGCAGTATTTT. Its protein product is CASSLVREGFTDTQYF.

In regard to this clone: This specimen includes other DNA sequences encoding the same CDR3. CDR3: CASSSTGLNTEAFF. In DNA, the CDR3 is TGTGCCAGCAGCTCAACAGGGCTGAACACTGAAGCTTTCTTT. The V gene is TRBV7-3, the J gene TRBJ1-1, with D possibly TRBD1 on 6 matching bases. This CDR3 contains 14 residues. From germline, CDR1 is SGHTA and CDR2 FQGTGA. The V gene lost 4 bases and the J gene lost 0 bases, with 9 bases spanning the gap.

The V gene is TRBV5-4, the J gene TRBJ2-3, with D uncertain. CDR3 length equals 14 residues. CDR1 is SGHNT and CDR2 is YYREEE in the germline V gene (reference sequence). V shed 4 bases and J shed 2 bases, with 11 bases lying between them. The CDR3 sequence: CASSLDGDTDTQYF. The CDR3 nucleotides are TGTGCCAGCAGCCTGGATGGGGACACAGATACGCAGTATTTT.

The rearrangement links TRBV7-3 to TRBJ1-1; 10 bases match TRBD1. The ends lost 4 bases at V and 8 bases at J; junction bases unmatched: 4. The CDR3 is 13 amino acids. CDR1 is SGHTA and CDR2 is FQGTGA in the germline V gene. In nucleotides, the CDR3 is TGTGCCAGCAGCTCGACAGGGGGCCTGGAAGCTTTCTTT. Translating gives CASSSTGGLEAFF.

The V and J genes are TRBV5-5 and TRBJ2-3; D may be TRBD2 (6 bases). Trimming took 4 bases from V and 5 from J, leaving 17 bases between them. The germline V gene has CDR1 SGHKS and CDR2 YYEKEE (reference sequence). The CDR3 loop spans 15 amino acids. CDR3 in DNA: TGTGCCAGCAGCCCGGAGGGCCTTGAGGGAGATACGCAGTATTTT. Its translation is CASSPEGLEGDTQYF.

This clone turned up a few times. V gene TRBV5-1 combines with J gene TRBJ2-3; D gene unclear. V dropped 0 bases and J dropped 0 bases, with 8 bases sitting between them. The CDR3 has 15 residues. Germline assignment: CDR1 SGHRS and CDR2 YFSETQ. The CDR3 protein is CASSLVSISTDTQYF. The DNA for the CDR3 is TGCGCCAGCAGCTTGGTGTCTATTAGCACAGATACGCAGTATTTT.

The chain is built from TRBV19 and TRBJ2-3, with D perhaps being TRBD1 or TRBD2 (5 bases each). The CDR3 has 15 residues. From germline, CDR1 is LNHDA and CDR2 SQIVND (reference sequence). V dropped 6 bases and J dropped 6 bases, with 19 bases sitting between them. This CDR3 reads CASSQGRVFLDTQYF. CDR3 sequence (DNA): TGTGCCAGTAGCCAGGGACGGGTTTTTTTGGATACGCAGTATTTT.

The V gene is TRBV5-6, the J gene TRBJ2-5; 8 bases agree with TRBD1. Germline CDR1 is SGHDT and CDR2 is YYEEEE. V lost 4 bases, J lost 5 bases, and 7 bases stayed unmatched. The CDR3 has 14 residues. CDR3 nucleotides: TGTGCCAGCAGCGACGGACAGGGCGGGGAGACCCAGTACTTC. Encoded protein: CASSDGQGGETQYF.

J is TRBJ1-4 and V is TRBV2; 9 nucleotides match TRBD1. Germline V gene data show CDR1 as SNHLY and CDR2 as FYNNEI. V gave up 6 bases and J gave up 3 bases; unmatched junction bases: 5. The CDR3 runs 15 residues. DNA of the CDR3: TGTGCCAGCAGAGGGACAGGGAGGGCTAATGAAAAACTGTTTTTT. It specifies CASRGTGRANEKLFF.

The gene calls are TRBV28 and TRBJ1-1, with TRBD1 identical over 7 bases. Looked up from germline, CDR1 is MDHEN and CDR2 is SYDVKM. The CDR3 sequence is 14 residues long. J gave up 4 bases and V 2 bases, and 4 bases lay outside the gene matches. The CDR3 here is CASSLPGQFTEAFF. As DNA, the CDR3 is TGTGCCAGCAGTTTACCGGGACAGTTCACTGAAGCTTTCTTT.

This chain connects TRBV5-6 to TRBJ1-6; 7 positions match TRBD1. Losses at the gene ends were 4 bases for V and 5 bases for J; bases not matched to a gene: 9. This CDR3 is 16 amino acids long. Germline V gene sequence: CDR1 SGHDT, CDR2 YYEEEE. The CDR3 sequence is CASSTAGTEHNSPLHF. The CDR3 nucleotides read TGTGCCAGCAGCACGGCCGGGACAGAACATAATTCACCCCTCCACTTT.

The J gene is TRBJ1-2, the V gene TRBV5-4; TRBD1 might be the D (6 bases). Trimming shortened V by 0 bases and J by 5 bases, and 11 bases separated the two germline ends. The CDR3 sequence is 14 residues long. Germline-derived CDR1 and CDR2 are SGHNT and YYREEE (reference sequence). CDR3 DNA sequence: TGTGCCAGCAGCTTGGACAGGGCGGAATATGGCTACACCTTC. Translating it yields CASSLDRAEYGYTF.

This clone appeared once. V and J are TRBV30 and TRBJ1-2; D gene ambiguous. The germline V and J ends were trimmed by 1 base and 4 bases, with 10 bases remaining between them. The CDR3 has 13 amino acids. The germline V gene encodes CDR1 GTSNPN and CDR2 SVGIG (reference sequence). This CDR3 reads CAWSGAAVYGYTF. CDR3 coding DNA: TGTGCCTGGAGTGGAGCGGCAGTCTATGGCTACACCTTC.

The genes are TRBV19 and TRBJ1-4; 7 nucleotides align to TRBD1. This CDR3 is built from 12 residues. The germline gives CDR1 LNHDA, CDR2 SQIVND (reference sequence). The junction had 5 bases not matched to a gene; V was cut back by 10 bases and J by 6 bases. CDR3 residues: CATTGEHEKLFF. CDR3 in DNA: TGTGCCACCACAGGGGAACATGAAAAACTGTTTTTT.

Note on this clone: Other nucleotide sequences in the sample specify the same CDR3. The chain combines TRBV6-1 with TRBJ2-5, with D perhaps being TRBD1 or TRBD2 (5 bases each). The CDR3 consists of 15 residues. Germline V gene data show CDR1 as MNHNS and CDR2 as SASEGT. Trimming removed 10 bases from V and 1 base from J, with 19 bases in between. Here the CDR3 DNA reads TGTGCCACTCACCGGGACCGAAGGACCCAAGAGACCCAGTACTTC. It specifies CATHRDRRTQETQYF.

The V gene is TRBV7-2, the J gene TRBJ2-5; no clear D. This CDR3 spans 15 amino acids. The germline CDR1 and CDR2 sequences are SGHTA and FQGNSA. Between the trimmed V and J ends, which lost 3 bases and 0 bases, there was a span of 11 bases. The CDR3 region is CASSFESGNQETQYF. DNA of the CDR3: TGTGCCAGCAGCTTCGAGTCTGGGAACCAAGAGACCCAGTACTTC.

The rearrangement joins TRBV5-1 to TRBJ2-7, with 8 bases fitting TRBD2. V lost 0 bases, J lost 0 bases, and 14 bases stayed unmatched. This CDR3 comprises 19 residues. CDR1 is SGHRS, CDR2 YFSETQ, per germline. The CDR3 reads CASSLAGSATSGVSYEQYF. CDR3 sequence (DNA): TGCGCCAGCAGCTTGGCCGGCAGTGCCACTAGCGGAGTCTCCTACGAGCAGTACTTC.